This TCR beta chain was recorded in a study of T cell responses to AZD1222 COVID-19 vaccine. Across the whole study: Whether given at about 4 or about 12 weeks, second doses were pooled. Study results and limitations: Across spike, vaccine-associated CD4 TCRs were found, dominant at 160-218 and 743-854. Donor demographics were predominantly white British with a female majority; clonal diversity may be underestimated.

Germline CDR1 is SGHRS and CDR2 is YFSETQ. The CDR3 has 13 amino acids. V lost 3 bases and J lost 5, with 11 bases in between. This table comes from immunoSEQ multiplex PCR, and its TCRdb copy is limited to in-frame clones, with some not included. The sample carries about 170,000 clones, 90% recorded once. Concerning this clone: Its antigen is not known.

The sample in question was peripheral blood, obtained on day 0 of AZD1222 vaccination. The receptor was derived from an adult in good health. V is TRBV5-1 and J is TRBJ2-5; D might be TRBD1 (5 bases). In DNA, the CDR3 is TGCGCCAGCAGCTCCAGGCCAGGGGAGACCCAGTACTTC. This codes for CASSSRPGETQYF.